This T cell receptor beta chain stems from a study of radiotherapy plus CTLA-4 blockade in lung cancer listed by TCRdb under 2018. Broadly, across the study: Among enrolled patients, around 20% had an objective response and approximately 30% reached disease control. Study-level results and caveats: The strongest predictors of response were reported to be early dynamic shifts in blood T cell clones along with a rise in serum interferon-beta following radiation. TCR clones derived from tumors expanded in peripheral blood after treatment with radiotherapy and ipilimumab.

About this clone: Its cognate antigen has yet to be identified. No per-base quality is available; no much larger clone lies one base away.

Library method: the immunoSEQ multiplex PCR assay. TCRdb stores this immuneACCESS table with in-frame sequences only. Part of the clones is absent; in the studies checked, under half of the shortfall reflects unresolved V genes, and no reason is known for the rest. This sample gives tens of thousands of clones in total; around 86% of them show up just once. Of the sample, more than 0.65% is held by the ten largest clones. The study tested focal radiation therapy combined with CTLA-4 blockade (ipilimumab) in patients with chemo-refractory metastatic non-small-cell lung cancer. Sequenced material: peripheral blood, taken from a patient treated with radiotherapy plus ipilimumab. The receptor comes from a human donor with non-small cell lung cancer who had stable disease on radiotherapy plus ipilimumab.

The base sequence is TGTGCCAGTAGCCCGACCGGGACAGGGGCCGAGACCCAGTACTTC. It codes for CASSPTGTGAETQYF. The V and J genes are TRBV19 and TRBJ2-5; TRBD1 fits 10 bases in the junction. The germline V gene (reference sequence) supplies CDR1 LNHDA and CDR2 SQIVND. Including the terminal cysteine and phenylalanine, the CDR3 comprises 15 residues. The entry retains the CDR3 DNA only, 45 bases that are in frame from base 1. V has 6 bases trimmed and J has 5 bases trimmed; junction bases matching no gene number 9.